The 32 T cell receptor beta chains below come from one sample, sequenced in a study of blood T cell repertoires in COVID-19. Produced via immunoSEQ multiplex PCR; TCRdb's table is partial and in-frame only. This sample yields about 78,000 clones, of which about 89% are seen a single time; roughly 5% belongs to the top ten. The sequenced material came from peripheral blood. Receptors originate from a man aged 45-60 years with active or convalescent COVID-19.

The V call is TRBV4-3, the J call TRBJ2-2; 10 bases map to TRBD2. This CDR3 has 17 residues. The J segment lost 5 bases and the V segment lost 1 base, leaving 7 bases of the junction unmatched. CDR1 LGHNA and CDR2 YSLEER come from the germline V gene. CDR3 in DNA: TGCGCCAGCAGCCAAGGATTAGCGGGGGGTGGGACCGGGGAGCTGTTTTTT. This codes for CASSQGLAGGGTGELFF.

The genes are TRBV2 and TRBJ1-1, with a weak D call TRBD1 (6 bases). This CDR3 has 15 residues. Germline values: CDR1 SNHLY, CDR2 FYNNEI. Trimming removed 6 bases from V and 7 bases from J, with 21 bases in between. The CDR3 region has the DNA TGTGCCAGCAGGCAAGAACAGGGCGCGACCGGTGAAGCTTTCTTT. Translated: CASRQEQGATGEAFF.

This chain links TRBV18 with TRBJ1-1, with D perhaps TRBD1 (5 bases). V was clipped by 3 bases and J by 2 bases, with 16 bases between them. This CDR3 has 16 amino acids. Germline V gene sequence: CDR1 KGHSH, CDR2 LQKENI. In nucleotides, the CDR3 is TGTGCCAGCTCACCCTGGACGGGGGTGACAAACACTGAAGCTTTCTTT. Translation gives CASSPWTGVTNTEAFF. The variable domain in full, completed from reference TRBV18 and TRBJ1-1, reads NAGVMQNPRHLVRRRGQEARLRCSPMKGHSHVYWYRQLPEEGLKFMVYLQKENIIDESGMPKERFSAEFPKEGPSILRIQQVVRGDSAAYFCASSPWTGVTNTEAFFGQGTRLTVV.

The rearrangement joins TRBV18 to TRBJ2-5, with D hard to call. Germline V gene sequence: CDR1 KGHSH, CDR2 LQKENI. This CDR3 has 12 residues. The V end was cut by 2 bases, the J end by 5 bases, with 6 bases between. The CDR3 loop is CASSPSQETQYF. In DNA form, the CDR3 reads TGTGCCAGCTCACCATCCCAGGAGACCCAGTACTTC.

This chain uses TRBV6-5 with TRBJ2-1; D is possibly TRBD1 (6 bases). Germline V gene lookup returns CDR1 MNHEY and CDR2 SVGAGI. This CDR3 spans 15 amino acids. Trimming cost V 6 bases and J 3 bases, with 15 bases left between them. CDR3 DNA sequence: TGTGCCAGCAGCGTGGACAGCCCCAACTACAATGAGCAGTTCTTC. It is translated as CASSVDSPNYNEQFF.

The V call is TRBV30, the J call TRBJ1-4; TRBD1 matches 7 bases. The CDR3 loop spans 16 amino acids. The J segment lost 2 bases and the V segment lost 1 base, leaving 7 bases of the junction unmatched. Germline CDR1 and CDR2: GTSNPN and SVGIG (reference sequence). CDR3 in amino acids: CAWSAKGGQTNEKLFF. CDR3 DNA sequence: TGTGCCTGGAGTGCGAAAGGGGGACAGACTAATGAAAAACTGTTTTTT.

This chain joins TRBV5-1 and TRBJ2-5, with D hard to call. The germline V gene has CDR1 SGHRS and CDR2 YFSETQ. The CDR3 covers 14 residues. V dropped 0 bases and J dropped 4 bases, with 10 bases sitting between them. In DNA, the CDR3 is TGCGCCAGCAGCTTGGGGCCCCCCTCAGAGACCCAGTACTTC. Amino acid sequence: CASSLGPPSETQYF.

This clone was found a few times. The CDR3 coding sequence is TGTGCCAGCAGGCGGAAGCGGGGTGGGGAAGAGACCCAGTACTTC. Its protein product is CASRRKRGGEETQYF. This rearrangement joins TRBV7-9 to TRBJ2-5; 7 nucleotides line up with TRBD2. The CDR3 spans 15 residues. Germline loops: CDR1 SEHNR, CDR2 FQNEAQ (reference sequence). J gave up 3 bases and V 6 bases, and 10 bases lay outside the gene matches.

The genes are TRBV30 and TRBJ2-2; D possibly corresponds to TRBD1 (5 bases). Germline CDR1 and CDR2: GTSNPN and SVGIG (reference sequence). The CDR3 totals 15 residues. V was clipped by 4 bases and J by 1 base, with 13 bases between them. In DNA form, the CDR3 reads TGTGCCTGGATGCCCCCAGACAGGAACACCGGGGAGCTGTTTTTT. Translated, it gives CAWMPPDRNTGELFF.

This clone was seen only a few times. The chain employs TRBV5-1 and TRBJ2-5, with a weak D call TRBD2 (5 bases). Trimming removed 3 bases from V and 3 bases from J, with 18 bases in between. The CDR3 is 16 amino acids. Looked up from germline, CDR1 is SGHRS and CDR2 is YFSETQ. CDR3: CASSYGSLAGEETQYF. The CDR3 nucleotides read TGCGCCAGCAGCTACGGGTCCCTAGCTGGGGAAGAGACCCAGTACTTC.

The rearrangement uses TRBV28 and TRBJ1-3; D might be TRBD1 (5 bases). Germline CDR1 is MDHEN and CDR2 is SYDVKM. V was pared by 6 bases and J by 5 bases, with 14 bases between. The CDR3 loop spans 14 amino acids. This CDR3 is CASRKTALRNTIYF. CDR3 sequence (DNA): TGTGCCAGCAGGAAGACAGCCCTTCGAAACACCATATATTTT. The full variable domain, with the rest looked up from reference TRBV28 and TRBJ1-3, is DVKVTQSSRYLVKRTGEKVFLECVQDMDHENMFWYRQDPGLGLRLIYFSYDVKMKEKGDIPEGYSVSREKKERFSLILESASTNQTSMYLCASRKTALRNTIYFGEGSWLTVV.

This clone has just a few counts. The chain is built from TRBV5-1 and TRBJ2-1; 8 bases map to TRBD1. J gave up 5 bases and V 1 base, and 5 bases lay outside the gene matches. The CDR3 has 15 amino acids. Germline assignment: CDR1 SGHRS and CDR2 YFSETQ. The CDR3 region is CASSLSGGGNNEQFF. The CDR3 DNA reads as TGCGCCAGCAGCTTGTCAGGGGGCGGTAACAATGAGCAGTTCTTC.

The chain is built from TRBV30 and TRBJ1-2; 7 positions match TRBD1. This CDR3 has 12 amino acids. Losses at the gene ends were 3 bases for V and 4 bases for J; bases not matched to a gene: 2. The germline V gene has CDR1 GTSNPN and CDR2 SVGIG (reference sequence). The CDR3 is CAWSQGGYGYTF. The CDR3 nucleotides read TGTGCCTGGAGCCAGGGGGGCTATGGCTACACCTTC.

The rearrangement links TRBV19 to TRBJ1-1; no firm D call. Per the germline V gene, CDR1 is LNHDA and CDR2 is SQIVND (reference sequence). The CDR3 consists of 13 residues. The ends were cut back, 3 bases at V and 3 bases at J, with 8 bases in the middle. In nucleotides, the CDR3 is TGTGCCAGTAGTATGTCTGTTTACACTGAAGCTTTCTTT. This gives the protein CASSMSVYTEAFF.

The chain employs TRBV15 and TRBJ1-2, with D possibly TRBD1 on 6 matching bases. CDR3 length: 14 residues. The V gene's germline CDR1 is LNHNV and CDR2 YYDKDF (reference sequence). The V and J ends lost 0 bases and 6 bases respectively, with 11 bases between them. The CDR3 reads CATSREQGTDGYTF. Here the CDR3 DNA reads TGTGCCACCAGCAGAGAACAGGGAACGGATGGCTACACCTTC.

This chain links TRBV20-1 with TRBJ1-6; TRBD1 might be the D (5 bases). This CDR3 is built from 13 residues. CDR1 and CDR2 (germline): DFQATT, SNEGSKA (reference sequence). The ends were cut back, 3 bases at V and 10 bases at J, with 13 bases in the middle. DNA of the CDR3: TGCAGTGCTAGTGAAGGGGCTGGGTCACCCCTCCACTTT. Encoded protein: CSASEGAGSPLHF.

The chain is built from TRBV29-1 and TRBJ2-3; 11 bases map to TRBD1. The CDR3 covers 13 residues. Germline V gene lookup returns CDR1 SQVTM and CDR2 ANQGSEA. The V gene end was trimmed by 4 bases and the J gene end by 5 bases; junction bases not matched to a gene: 2. DNA of the CDR3: TGCAGCGTTGGGACAGGGGGCATAGATACGCAGTATTTT. Translation gives CSVGTGGIDTQYF.

The J gene is TRBJ2-1, the V gene TRBV11-2, with 11 nucleotides matching TRBD2. The germline V gene has CDR1 SGHAT and CDR2 FQNNGV. The CDR3 consists of 16 residues. Trimming removed 6 bases from V and 8 bases from J; junction bases left unmatched: 12. The CDR3 loop is CASSHKVAGGLDEQFF. The CDR3 nucleotides read TGTGCCAGCAGTCATAAGGTAGCGGGGGGGCTCGATGAGCAGTTCTTC.

Only one count was recorded for this clone. The chain recombines TRBV6-2 or TRBV6-3 with TRBJ2-1; 12 nucleotides align to TRBD2. The CDR3 has 15 residues. The trim removed 4 bases at V and 9 bases at J, leaving 7 bases unmatched. Germline-derived CDR1 and CDR2 are MNHEY and SVGEGT. CDR3 in amino acids: CASSLTSGGGSEQFF. As DNA, the CDR3 is TGTGCCAGCAGTTTGACTAGCGGGGGAGGAAGTGAGCAGTTCTTC.

The rearrangement joins TRBV6-5 to TRBJ2-2; 8 bases are a match to TRBD1. V was pared by 7 bases and J by 7 bases, with 11 bases of the junction left unmatched. The CDR3 extends over 15 amino acids. The germline gives CDR1 MNHEY, CDR2 SVGAGI. The CDR3 is CASTLRTGSIGELFF. CDR3 in DNA: TGTGCCAGCACCCTGAGGACAGGGAGTATCGGGGAGCTGTTTTTT.

V and J are TRBV24-1 and TRBJ1-3, with TRBD1 matching over 10 bases. The V segment lost 9 bases and the J segment 1 base; nucleotides outside the gene matches: 5. The germline V gene encodes CDR1 KGHDR and CDR2 SFDVKD. CDR3 size: 15 residues. CDR3 region: CATGGTGVSGNTIYF. CDR3 sequence (DNA): TGTGCCACCGGAGGGACAGGGGTTTCTGGAAACACCATATATTTT.

The V gene is TRBV29-1, the J gene TRBJ2-1, with TRBD1 matching 8 bases. The CDR3 contains 14 residues. V lost 7 bases and J lost 4; bases outside the gene matches: 9. CDR1 and CDR2 from the germline V gene are SQVTM and ANQGSEA. The CDR3 loop reads CSARTGPAYNEQFF. Here the CDR3 DNA reads TGCAGCGCCCGGACAGGGCCGGCATACAATGAGCAGTTCTTC.

This chain connects TRBV28 to TRBJ2-7; 9 bases align to TRBD1. CDR1 MDHEN and CDR2 SYDVKM come from the germline V gene. Trimming at V came to 5 bases and at J to 3 bases, leaving 8 bases not matched to a gene. This CDR3 region has 15 residues. The CDR3 bases are TGTGCCAGCAGTCCTCCGGGACAGGGAAACTACGAGCAGTACTTC. Translated: CASSPPGQGNYEQYF.

This chain uses TRBV7-2 with TRBJ1-5; 11 bases align to TRBD1. This CDR3 has 16 amino acids. V dropped 3 bases and J dropped 5; count of bases not matched to a gene: 6. CDR1 is SGHTA and CDR2 is FQGNSA in the germline V gene. CDR3 nucleotides: TGTGCCAGCAGCTTGTCCGGGACAGGGGGACATCAGCCCCAGCATTTT. The encoded protein is CASSLSGTGGHQPQHF.

This clone appeared a few times. The V and J genes are TRBV5-6 and TRBJ2-7; 7 nucleotides match TRBD2. V lost 2 bases to trimming and J lost 4 bases; unmatched junction nucleotides: 3. This CDR3 is 13 amino acids long. Germline V gives CDR1 SGHDT, CDR2 YYEEEE. CDR3 nucleotide sequence: TGTGCCAGCAGCTTCGCTAGCGGTTACGAGCAGTACGTC. Residues: CASSFASGYEQYV.

The chain has TRBV5-1 and TRBJ2-3, with D maybe TRBD1 (6 bases). Trimming cost V 0 bases and J 0 bases, with 11 bases left between them. The CDR3 sequence is 16 residues long. The germline gives CDR1 SGHRS, CDR2 YFSETQ. The CDR3 here is CASSLGGGSSTDTQYF. The CDR3 region has the DNA TGCGCCAGCAGCTTGGGAGGGGGATCTAGCACAGATACGCAGTATTTT. Combining the CDR3 with reference TRBV5-1 and TRBJ2-3 gives the whole variable domain KAGVTQTPRYLIKTRGQQVTLSCSPISGHRSVSWYQQTPGQGLQFLFEYFSETQRNKGNFPGRFSGRQFSNSRSEMNVSTLELGDSALYLCASSLGGGSSTDTQYFGPGTRLTVL.

This chain links TRBV4-1 with TRBJ2-7; tentatively, D is TRBD1 (5 bases). The V gene's germline CDR1 is MGHRA and CDR2 YSYEKL. Trimming took off 0 bases at V and 0 bases at J, with 12 bases between the two ends. The CDR3 is 16 amino acids. The CDR3 DNA is TGCGCCAGCAGCCAAGAGGCGACAGTGAGCTCCTACGAGCAGTACGTC. It encodes CASSQEATVSSYEQYV.

The CDR3 spells CASRHDRGGNTIYF. The CDR3 DNA reads as TGTGCCAGCAGACACGACAGGGGCGGAAACACCATATATTTT. The genes are TRBV5-4 and TRBJ1-3; 8 nucleotides agree with TRBD1. Per the germline V gene, CDR1 is SGHNT and CDR2 is YYREEE (reference sequence). Trimming cost V 5 bases and J 4 bases; bases outside gene matches: 5. The CDR3 spans 14 residues.

This clone was observed a single time. The chain links TRBV4-3 to TRBJ2-3; TRBD2 matches 9 bases. CDR3 length: 17 residues. In germline, CDR1 is LGHNA, CDR2 YSLEER. In DNA form, the CDR3 reads TGCCCCCGCCGCCACGGCGGGGGGGGCCTCGGCACAGATACGCAGTATTTT. It codes for CPRRHGGGGLGTDTQYF.

V and J are TRBV4-2 and TRBJ2-5, with 9 bases aligning to TRBD2. CDR1 LGHNA and CDR2 YNFKEQ come from the germline V gene. This CDR3 has 14 residues. J was trimmed by 3 bases and V by 1 base; bases with no gene match: 0. CDR3 loop: CASSQGTSEETQYF. CDR3 DNA sequence: TGTGCCAGCAGCCAAGGGACTAGCGAAGAGACCCAGTACTTC.

The chain recombines TRBV2 with TRBJ2-7; TRBD1 matches 10 bases. Looked up from germline, CDR1 is SNHLY and CDR2 is FYNNEI. V lost 6 bases and J lost 3; bases outside the gene matches: 5. The CDR3 extends over 14 amino acids. Written as DNA, the CDR3 is TGTGCCAGCAGGATCGACAGGGGGCTCTACGAGCAGTACGTC. Residues: CASRIDRGLYEQYV.

The chain is built from TRBV6-6 and TRBJ1-1, with D perhaps TRBD1 (6 bases). Trimming stripped 5 bases from V and 8 bases from J, with 15 bases between. Looked up from germline, CDR1 is MNHNY and CDR2 is SVGAGI (reference sequence). The CDR3 spans 13 residues. As DNA, the CDR3 is TGTGCCAGCAGTCCCGGGGGGGGGCAAGAAGCTTTCTTT. It encodes CASSPGGGQEAFF.